This note documents a single TCR beta chain sequence. Other DNA sequences in this specimen translate into the identical CDR3. Donation came from healthy HIV-negative adults that had no recent acute infections or vaccinations. The CDR3 runs to 16 residues. V shed 4 bases and J 0 bases; nucleotides not matched to a gene: 3. The V gene's germline CDR1 is SGDLS and CDR2 YYNGEE. This sample was taken from a study of shared clonotypes between healthy human individuals. Some clones are missing from TCRdb's copy, which holds only in-frame ones; the method was immunoSEQ multiplex PCR. The sample holds some 2,100,000 clones, under 97% seen once.

Sequencing was performed on naive CD4+ T cells sorted from blood. Sample subset: CD45RA+ positively selected. The receptor's source is a man between 18 and 29 years old in good health. The chain uses TRBV9 and TRBJ2-2; TRBD2 matches 10 bases. CDR3 sequence reads: CASSLGLAANTGELFF. The CDR3 DNA reads as TGTGCCAGCAGCCTCGGACTAGCGGCGAACACCGGGGAGCTGTTTTTT.